This paragraph covers one T cell receptor (beta chain) sequence. This record belongs to a study of PD-1 blockade in classical Hodgkin lymphoma. Study background: Nivolumab was given intravenously to patients at 3 mg/kg every 2 weeks.

Some clones are missing from TCRdb's copy, which holds only in-frame ones; the method was immunoSEQ multiplex PCR. The sample consists of 20,000 to 30,000 clones, about 80% of them appearing once. The CDR3 has 13 residues. Germline lookup yields CDR1 LNHDA and CDR2 SQIVND (reference sequence). Trimming took off 3 bases at V and 4 bases at J, with 9 bases between the two ends. The time point here: cycle 4 day 1 (C4D1), after around six weeks of nivolumab. Brentuximab vedotin exposure varied among the patients, all of whom had relapsed after autologous stem cell transplantation. The patients, who had relapsed/refractory classical Hodgkin lymphoma, achieved best responses of complete response, partial response or progressive disease.

The receptor was derived from a human donor with classical Hodgkin lymphoma. The V call is TRBV19, the J call TRBJ1-2; D uncertain. This sample comprised peripheral blood mononuclear cells (PBMCs), obtained before the fourth cycle of nivolumab. The CDR3 bases are TGTGCCAGTAGTATTCTGGGCCTCTATGGCTACACCTTC. Translated: CASSILGLYGYTF. The whole variable domain, filled in from reference TRBV19 and TRBJ1-2, reads DGGITQSPKYLFRKEGQNVTLSCEQNLNHDAMYWYRQDPGQGLRLIYYSQIVNDFQKGDIAEGYSVSREKKESFPLTVTSAQKNPTAFYLCASSILGLYGYTFGSGTRLTVV.